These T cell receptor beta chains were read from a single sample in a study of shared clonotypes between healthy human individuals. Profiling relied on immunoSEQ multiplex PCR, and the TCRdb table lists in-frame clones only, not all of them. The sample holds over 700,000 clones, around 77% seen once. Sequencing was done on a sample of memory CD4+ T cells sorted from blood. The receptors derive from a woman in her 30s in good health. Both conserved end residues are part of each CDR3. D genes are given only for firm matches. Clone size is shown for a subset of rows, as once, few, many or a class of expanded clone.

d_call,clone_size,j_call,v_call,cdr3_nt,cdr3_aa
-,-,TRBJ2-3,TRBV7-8,TGTGCCAGCAGCGACTCCTCTAGCACAGATACGCAGTATTTT,CASSDSSSTDTQYF
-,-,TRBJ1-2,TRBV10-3,TGTGCCATCAGTGTGAGGGATAGATCTAACTATGGCTACACCTTC,CAISVRDRSNYGYTF
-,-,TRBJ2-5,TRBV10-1,TGCGCCAGCAGTGGGCGCCTCCGCAAACAAGAGACCCAGTACTTC,CASSGRLRKQETQYF
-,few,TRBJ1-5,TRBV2,TGTGCCAGCTCTGACAGAGGGGGCAATCAGCCCCAGCATTTT,CASSDRGGNQPQHF
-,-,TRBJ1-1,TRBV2,TGTGCCAGCAGCTTGGTGAACACTGAAGCTTTCTTT,CASSLVNTEAFF
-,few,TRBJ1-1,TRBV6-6,TGTGCCAGCAAACGGGTCGGGACGAACACTGAAGCTTTCTTT,CASKRVGTNTEAFF
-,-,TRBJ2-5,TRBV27,TGTGCCAGCACCTCTGCAAGGGGTCAGGAGACCCAGTACTTC,CASTSARGQETQYF
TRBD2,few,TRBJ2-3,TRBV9,TGTGCCAGCAGCGTGGGGCTAGCGGGTTACACAGATACGCAGTATTTT,CASSVGLAGYTDTQYF
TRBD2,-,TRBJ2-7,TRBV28,TGTGCCAGCAGACTTGGGACTAGCGGGAGCTACGAGCAGTACTTC,CASRLGTSGSYEQYF
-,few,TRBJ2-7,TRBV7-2,TGTGCCAGCACCGAGGCCGGCTACCTCTCCCCCTACGAGCAGTACTTC,CASTEAGYLSPYEQYF
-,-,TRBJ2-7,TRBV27,TGTGCCAGCAGGCGGACTAACAATGGACCCTACGAGCAGTACTTC,CASRRTNNGPYEQYF
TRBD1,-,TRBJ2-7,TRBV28,TGTGCCAGCAGCCCCTACGGGACAGGGGTTTCGTACGAGCAGTACTTC,CASSPYGTGVSYEQYF
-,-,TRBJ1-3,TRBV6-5,TGTGCCAGCAGACGAGGGGGAGGAAACACCATATATTTT,CASRRGGGNTIYF
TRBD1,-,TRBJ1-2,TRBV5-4,TGTGCCAGCAGCTTGGGGGGACAGAATAGGGGCTACACCTTC,CASSLGGQNRGYTF
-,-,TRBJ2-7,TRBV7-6,TGTGCCAGCAGCTTGCTCAACAAGGGTCCCTACGAGCAGTACTTC,CASSLLNKGPYEQYF
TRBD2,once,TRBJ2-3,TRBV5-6,TGTGCCAGCAGCTATAGCGGGACCACAGATACGCAGTATTTT,CASSYSGTTDTQYF
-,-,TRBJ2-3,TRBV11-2,TGTGCCAGCAGCTTAGGCGCGGAGGCAAGCACAGATACGCAGTATTTT,CASSLGAEASTDTQYF
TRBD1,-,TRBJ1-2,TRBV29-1,TGCAGCGTTCCCTCAGCCGGGACAGAGAACTATGGCTACACCTTC,CSVPSAGTENYGYTF
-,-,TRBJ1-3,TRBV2,TGTGCCTATATGAGGGCCTCTGGAAACACCATATATTTT,CAYMRASGNTIYF
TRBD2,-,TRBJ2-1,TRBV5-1,TGCGCCAGCAGCTTTTACTTTACTAGCGGGAGTGGGAATGAGCAGTTCTTC,CASSFYFTSGSGNEQFF
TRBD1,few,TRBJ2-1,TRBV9,TGTGCCAGCAGCGTAATTGGACAGGGAATCGATGAGCAGTTCTTC,CASSVIGQGIDEQFF
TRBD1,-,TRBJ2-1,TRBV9,TGTGCCAGCAGCAAAGCCGAGGGGGCTGAGCAGTTCTTC,CASSKAEGAEQFF
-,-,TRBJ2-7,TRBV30,TGTGCCTGGCGGATAGGGTCCTACGAGCAGTACTTC,CAWRIGSYEQYF
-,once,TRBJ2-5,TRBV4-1,TGCGCCAGCAGCCAAGATGGAAGGGGACAAGAGACCCAGTACTTC,CASSQDGRGQETQYF
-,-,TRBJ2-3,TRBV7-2,TGTGCCAGCAGCTTAGGTTTAGATACGCAGTATTTT,CASSLGLDTQYF
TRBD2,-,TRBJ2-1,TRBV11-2,TGTGCCAGCAGCTTACTAGCGGGAGTTACCTACAATGAGCAGTTCTTC,CASSLLAGVTYNEQFF
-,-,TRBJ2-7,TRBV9,TGTGCCAGCAGCCCCGGGACGAGCTCCTACGAGCAGTACTTC,CASSPGTSSYEQYF
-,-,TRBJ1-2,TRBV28,TGTGCCAGCAGTCGGACAGTGTTTGGCTACACCTTC,CASSRTVFGYTF
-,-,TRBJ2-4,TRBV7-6,TGTGCCAGCAGCTTAGCTCATAGAGGGGTTCAGTACTTC,CASSLAHRGVQYF
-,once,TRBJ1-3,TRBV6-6,TGTGCCAGCAGTCTAGGGGCTCACCCCGAGGGAAACACCATATATTTT,CASSLGAHPEGNTIYF
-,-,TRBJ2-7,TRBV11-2,TGTGCCAGCAGCTTTCAAAGGGACTCCTACGAGCAGTACTTC,CASSFQRDSYEQYF
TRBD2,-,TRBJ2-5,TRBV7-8,TGTGCCAGCAGCAAAGGGACTAGGCTAGAAGAGACCCAGTACTTC,CASSKGTRLEETQYF
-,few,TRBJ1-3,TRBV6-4,TGTGCCAGCAGTGTGGACTCTGGAAACACCATATATTTT,CASSVDSGNTIYF
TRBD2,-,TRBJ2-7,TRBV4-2,TGTGCCAGCAGCCAAAACCTGGCGGGAGGACGTAAGGGCGAGCAGTACTTC,CASSQNLAGGRKGEQYF
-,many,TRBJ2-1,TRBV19,TGTGCCAGTAGTCGACTAAGTCTTAGCCATGAGCAGTTCTTC,CASSRLSLSHEQFF
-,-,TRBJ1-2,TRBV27,TGTGCCAGCCCGATGACCACTAACTATGGCTACACCTTC,CASPMTTNYGYTF
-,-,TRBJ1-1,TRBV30,TGTGCCTGGAGCGGGGACACGCGTCGCATGCGCGGAGCTTTCTTT,CAWSGDTRRMRGAFF
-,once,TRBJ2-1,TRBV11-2,TGTGCCAGCAGCTCCAGGGACTTGTACAATGAGCAGTTCTTC,CASSSRDLYNEQFF
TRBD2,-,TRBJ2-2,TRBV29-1,TGCAGCGTTGTCGAAGCGGGAGGGTATTTTATGGGGGAGCTGTTTTTT,CSVVEAGGYFMGELFF
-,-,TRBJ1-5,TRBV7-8,TGTGCCAGCAGCTTAGCGGGGCGTCAGCCCCAGCATTTT,CASSLAGRQPQHF
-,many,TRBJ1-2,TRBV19,TGTGCCAGTAGTCCCCCGGACACACGTCGCTATGGCTACACCTTC,CASSPPDTRRYGYTF
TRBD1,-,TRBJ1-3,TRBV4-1,TGCGCCAGCAGCCAAGTTCGGACAGGGGTGCTTTACTCTGGAAACACCATATATTTT,CASSQVRTGVLYSGNTIYF
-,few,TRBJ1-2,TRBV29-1,TGCAGCGTTCTCAGAGACGGTAATAACTATGGCTACACCTTC,CSVLRDGNNYGYTF
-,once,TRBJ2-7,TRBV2,TGTGCCAGCAATGGCAGGAATTTCTACGAGCAGTACTTC,CASNGRNFYEQYF
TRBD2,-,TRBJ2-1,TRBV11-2,TGTGCCAGCAGCTCGCGGACTAGCGGGGTCTCCTACAATGAGCAGTTCTTC,CASSSRTSGVSYNEQFF
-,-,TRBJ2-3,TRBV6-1,TGTGCCAGCAGTCCAAATTGGGGCCCAGATACGCAGTATTTT,CASSPNWGPDTQYF
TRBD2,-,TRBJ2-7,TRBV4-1,TGCGCCAGCAGCCAGACAGCGGGAGGAATCTCCTACGAGCAGTACTTC,CASSQTAGGISYEQYF
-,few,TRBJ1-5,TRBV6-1,TGTGCCAGCAGTGAATCGCGGGATCAGCCCCAGCATTTT,CASSESRDQPQHF